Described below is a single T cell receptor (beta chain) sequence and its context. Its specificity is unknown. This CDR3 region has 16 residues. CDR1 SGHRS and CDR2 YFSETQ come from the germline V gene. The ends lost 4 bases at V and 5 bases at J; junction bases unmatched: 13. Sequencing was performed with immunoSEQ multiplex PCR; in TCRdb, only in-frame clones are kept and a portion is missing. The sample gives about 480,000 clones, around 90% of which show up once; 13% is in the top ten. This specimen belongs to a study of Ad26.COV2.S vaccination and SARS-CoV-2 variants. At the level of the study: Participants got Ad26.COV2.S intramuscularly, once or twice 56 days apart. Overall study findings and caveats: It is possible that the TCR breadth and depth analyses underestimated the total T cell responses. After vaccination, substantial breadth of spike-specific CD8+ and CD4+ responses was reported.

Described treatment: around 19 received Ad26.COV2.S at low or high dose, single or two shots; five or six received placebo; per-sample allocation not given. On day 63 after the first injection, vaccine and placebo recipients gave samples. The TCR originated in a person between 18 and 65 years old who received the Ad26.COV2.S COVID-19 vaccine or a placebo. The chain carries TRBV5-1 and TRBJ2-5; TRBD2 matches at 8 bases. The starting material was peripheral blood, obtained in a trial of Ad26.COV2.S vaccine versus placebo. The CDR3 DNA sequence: TGCGCCAGCAGCCTAGCAGTAGCGGGAAGGGGTGAGACCCAGTACTTC. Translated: CASSLAVAGRGETQYF. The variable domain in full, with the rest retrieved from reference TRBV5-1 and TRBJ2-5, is KAGVTQTPRYLIKTRGQQVTLSCSPISGHRSVSWYQQTPGQGLQFLFEYFSETQRNKGNFPGRFSGRQFSNSRSEMNVSTLELGDSALYLCASSLAVAGRGETQYFGPGTRLLVL.